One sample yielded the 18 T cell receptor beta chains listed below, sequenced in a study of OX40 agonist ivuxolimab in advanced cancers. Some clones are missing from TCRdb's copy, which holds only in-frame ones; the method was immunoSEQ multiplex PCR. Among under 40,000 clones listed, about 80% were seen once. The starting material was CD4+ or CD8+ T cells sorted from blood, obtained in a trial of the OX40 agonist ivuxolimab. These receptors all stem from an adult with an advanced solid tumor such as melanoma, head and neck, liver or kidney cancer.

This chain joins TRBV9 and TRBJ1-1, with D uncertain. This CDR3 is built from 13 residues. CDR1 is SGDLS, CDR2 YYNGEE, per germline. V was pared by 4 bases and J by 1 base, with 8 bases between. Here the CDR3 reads CASSPNRNTEAFF. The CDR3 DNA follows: TGTGCCAGCAGCCCTAACAGGAACACTGAAGCTTTCTTT.

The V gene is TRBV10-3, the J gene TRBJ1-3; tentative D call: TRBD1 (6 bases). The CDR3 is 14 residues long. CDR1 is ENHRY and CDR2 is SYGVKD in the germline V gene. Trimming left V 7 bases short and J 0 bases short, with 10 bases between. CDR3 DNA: TGTGCCATCACGGACAGCCTCTCTGGAAACACCATATATTTT. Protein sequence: CAITDSLSGNTIYF.

The CDR3 loop reads CASSSSGGLHEQYF. The CDR3 coding sequence is TGTGCCAGCAGTTCAAGTGGGGGCCTCCACGAGCAGTACTTC. This chain uses TRBV27 with TRBJ2-7; tentative D call: TRBD1 (6 bases). This CDR3 is built from 14 residues. V lost 4 bases and J 5 bases, leaving 15 bases between the germline ends. Germline V CDR1 and CDR2: MNHEY, SMNVEV (reference sequence).

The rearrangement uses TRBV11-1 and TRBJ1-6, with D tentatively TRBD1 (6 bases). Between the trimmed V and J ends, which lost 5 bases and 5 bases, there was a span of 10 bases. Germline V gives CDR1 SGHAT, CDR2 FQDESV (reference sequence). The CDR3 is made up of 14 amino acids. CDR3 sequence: CASSRTANNSPLHF. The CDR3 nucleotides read TGTGCCAGCAGCCGGACAGCAAATAATTCACCCCTCCACTTT.

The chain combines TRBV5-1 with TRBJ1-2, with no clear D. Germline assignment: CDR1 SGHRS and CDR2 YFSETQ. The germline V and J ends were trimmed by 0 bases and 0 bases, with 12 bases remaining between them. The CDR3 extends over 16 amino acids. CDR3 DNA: TGCGCCAGCAGCTTGGACAGCCACTCAGCTAACTATGGCTACACCTTC. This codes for CASSLDSHSANYGYTF.

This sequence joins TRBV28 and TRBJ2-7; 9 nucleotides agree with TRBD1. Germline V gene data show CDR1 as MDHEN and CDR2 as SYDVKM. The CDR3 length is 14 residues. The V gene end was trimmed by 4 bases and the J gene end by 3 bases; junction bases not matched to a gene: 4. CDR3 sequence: CASSSPGQGYEQYF. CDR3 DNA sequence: TGTGCCAGCAGTTCCCCGGGACAGGGCTACGAGCAGTACTTC. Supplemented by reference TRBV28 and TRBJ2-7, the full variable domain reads DVKVTQSSRYLVKRTGEKVFLECVQDMDHENMFWYRQDPGLGLRLIYFSYDVKMKEKGDIPEGYSVSREKKERFSLILESASTNQTSMYLCASSSPGQGYEQYFGPGTRLTVT.

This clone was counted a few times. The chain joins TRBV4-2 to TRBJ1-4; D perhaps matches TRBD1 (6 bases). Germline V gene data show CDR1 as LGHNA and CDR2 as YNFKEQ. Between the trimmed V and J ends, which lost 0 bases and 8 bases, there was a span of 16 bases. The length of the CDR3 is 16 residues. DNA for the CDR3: TGTGCCAGCAGCCAAGAAGTAGGGCGCGGGGGCGAAAAACTGTTTTTT. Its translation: CASSQEVGRGGEKLFF.

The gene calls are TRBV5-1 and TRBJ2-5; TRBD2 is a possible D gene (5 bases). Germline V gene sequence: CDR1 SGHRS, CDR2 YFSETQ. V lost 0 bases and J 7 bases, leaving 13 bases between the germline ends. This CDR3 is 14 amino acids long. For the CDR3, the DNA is TGCGCCAGCAGCTTGGAAGCGAGCCGGGGGACCCAGTACTTC. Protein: CASSLEASRGTQYF.

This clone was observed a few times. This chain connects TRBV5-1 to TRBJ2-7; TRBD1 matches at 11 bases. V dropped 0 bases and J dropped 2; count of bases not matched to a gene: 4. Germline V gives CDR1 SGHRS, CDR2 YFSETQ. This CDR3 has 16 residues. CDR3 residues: CASSLVRTGGAYEQYF. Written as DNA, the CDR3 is TGCGCCAGCAGCTTGGTTCGGACAGGGGGCGCCTACGAGCAGTACTTC.

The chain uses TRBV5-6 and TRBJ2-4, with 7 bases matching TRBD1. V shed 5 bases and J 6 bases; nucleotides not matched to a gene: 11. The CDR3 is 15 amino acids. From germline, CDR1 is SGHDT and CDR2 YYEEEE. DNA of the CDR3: TGTGCCAGCAGTCCCTCCCACCCAGGGGGAAACATTCAGTACTTC. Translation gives CASSPSHPGGNIQYF.

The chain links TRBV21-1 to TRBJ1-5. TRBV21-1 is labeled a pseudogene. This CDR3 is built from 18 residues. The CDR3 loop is CASSCPRLRLFSNQPQHF. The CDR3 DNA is TGTGCCAGCAGCTGCCCCCGCTTAAGGCTTTTTAGCAATCAGCCCCAGCATTTT.

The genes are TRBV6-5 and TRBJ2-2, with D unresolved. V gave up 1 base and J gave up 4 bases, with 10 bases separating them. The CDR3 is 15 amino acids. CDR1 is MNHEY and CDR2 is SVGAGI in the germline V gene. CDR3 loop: CASSYLHPSTGELFF. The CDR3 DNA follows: TGTGCCAGCAGTTACTTACACCCCTCCACCGGGGAGCTGTTTTTT.

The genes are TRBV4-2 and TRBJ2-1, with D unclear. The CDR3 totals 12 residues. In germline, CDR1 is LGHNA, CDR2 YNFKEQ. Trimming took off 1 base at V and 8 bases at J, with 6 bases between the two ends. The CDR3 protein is CASSQGEDEQFF. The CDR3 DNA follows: TGTGCCAGCAGCCAAGGAGAGGATGAGCAGTTCTTC.

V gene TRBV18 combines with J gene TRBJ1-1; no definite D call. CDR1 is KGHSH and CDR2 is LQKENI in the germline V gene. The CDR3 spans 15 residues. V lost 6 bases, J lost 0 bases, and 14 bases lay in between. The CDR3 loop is CASSLTDSMNTEAFF. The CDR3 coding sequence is TGTGCCAGCTCCCTGACGGATAGCATGAACACTGAAGCTTTCTTT.

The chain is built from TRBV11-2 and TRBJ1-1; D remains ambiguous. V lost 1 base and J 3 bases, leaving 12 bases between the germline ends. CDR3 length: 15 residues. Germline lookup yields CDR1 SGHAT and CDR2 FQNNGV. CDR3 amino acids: CASSLGGRRYTEAFF. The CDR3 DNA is TGTGCCAGCAGCTTAGGGGGAAGGAGATACACTGAAGCTTTCTTT.

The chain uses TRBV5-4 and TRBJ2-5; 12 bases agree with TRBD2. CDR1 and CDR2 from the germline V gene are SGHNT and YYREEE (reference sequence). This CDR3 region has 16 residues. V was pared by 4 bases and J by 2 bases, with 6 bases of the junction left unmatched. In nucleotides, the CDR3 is TGTGCCAGCAGCGCCCCCCTAGCGGGGGGGCAAGAGACCCAGTACTTC. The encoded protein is CASSAPLAGGQETQYF.

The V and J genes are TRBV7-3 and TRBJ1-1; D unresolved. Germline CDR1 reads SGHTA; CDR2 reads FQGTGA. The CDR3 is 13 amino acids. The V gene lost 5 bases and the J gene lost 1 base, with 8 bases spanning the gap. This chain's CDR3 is CASSSSQNTEAFF. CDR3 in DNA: TGTGCCAGCAGCAGCAGCCAGAACACTGAAGCTTTCTTT.

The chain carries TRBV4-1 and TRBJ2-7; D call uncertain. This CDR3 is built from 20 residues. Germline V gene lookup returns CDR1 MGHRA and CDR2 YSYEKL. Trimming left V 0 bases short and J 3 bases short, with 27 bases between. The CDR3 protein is CASSQDGPPPGPSEDYEQYF. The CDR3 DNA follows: TGCGCCAGCAGCCAAGATGGGCCCCCCCCGGGCCCCTCGGAAGACTACGAGCAGTACTTC.